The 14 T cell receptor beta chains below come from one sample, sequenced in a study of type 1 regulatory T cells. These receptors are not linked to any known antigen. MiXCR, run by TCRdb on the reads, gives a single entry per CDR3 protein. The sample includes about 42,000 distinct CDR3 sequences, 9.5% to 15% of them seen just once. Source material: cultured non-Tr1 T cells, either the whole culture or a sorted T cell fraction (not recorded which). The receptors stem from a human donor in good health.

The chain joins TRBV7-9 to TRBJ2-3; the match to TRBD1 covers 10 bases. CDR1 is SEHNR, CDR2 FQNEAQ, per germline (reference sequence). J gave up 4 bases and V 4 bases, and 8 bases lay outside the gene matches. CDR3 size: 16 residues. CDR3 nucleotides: TGTGCCAGCAGCTACCAGACAGGGGGCTTAGCAGATACGCAGTATTTT. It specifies CASSYQTGGLADTQYF.

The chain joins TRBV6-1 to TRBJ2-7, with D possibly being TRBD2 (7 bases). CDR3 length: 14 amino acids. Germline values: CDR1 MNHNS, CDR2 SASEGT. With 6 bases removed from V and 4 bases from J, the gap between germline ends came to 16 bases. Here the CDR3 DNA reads TGTGCCAGCAGGGTAGGGGGGGCGGAATACGAGCAGTACTTC. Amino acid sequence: CASRVGGAEYEQYF.

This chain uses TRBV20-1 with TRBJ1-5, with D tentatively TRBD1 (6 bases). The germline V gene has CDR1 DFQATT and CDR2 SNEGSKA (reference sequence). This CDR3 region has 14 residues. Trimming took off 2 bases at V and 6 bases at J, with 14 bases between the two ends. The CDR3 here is CSARLRQAGQPQHF. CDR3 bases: TGCAGTGCTAGACTACGACAGGCAGGTCAGCCCCAGCATTTT.

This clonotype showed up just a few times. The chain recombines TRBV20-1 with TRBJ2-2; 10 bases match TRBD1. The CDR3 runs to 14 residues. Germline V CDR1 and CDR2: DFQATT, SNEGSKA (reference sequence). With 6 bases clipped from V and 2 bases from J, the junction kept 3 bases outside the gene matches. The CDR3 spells CSARTGGNTGELFF. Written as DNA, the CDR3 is TGCAGTGCAAGGACAGGGGGTAACACCGGGGAGCTGTTTTTT.

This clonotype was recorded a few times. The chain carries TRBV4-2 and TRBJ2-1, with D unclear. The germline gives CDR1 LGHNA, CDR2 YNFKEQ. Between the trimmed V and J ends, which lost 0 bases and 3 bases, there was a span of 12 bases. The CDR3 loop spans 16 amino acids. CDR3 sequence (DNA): TGTGCCAGCAGCCAAGACCCCCTGGGCAGCTACAATGAGCAGTTCTTC. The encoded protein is CASSQDPLGSYNEQFF.

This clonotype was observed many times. The CDR3 is CASSLSGTTGELFF. The CDR3 bases are TGTGCCAGCAGTTTATCAGGGACGACCGGGGAGCTGTTTTTT. The chain employs TRBV28 and TRBJ2-2; D is possibly TRBD1 or TRBD2 (5 bases each). The CDR3 has 14 residues. CDR1 is MDHEN, CDR2 SYDVKM, per germline. Trimming cost V 1 base and J 5 bases, with 8 bases left between them.

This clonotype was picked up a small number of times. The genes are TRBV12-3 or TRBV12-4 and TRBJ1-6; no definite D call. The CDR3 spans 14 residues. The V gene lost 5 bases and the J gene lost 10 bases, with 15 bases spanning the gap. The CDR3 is CASSPGSFESPLHF. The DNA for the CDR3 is TGTGCCAGCAGTCCCGGGAGTTTCGAGTCACCCCTCCACTTT.

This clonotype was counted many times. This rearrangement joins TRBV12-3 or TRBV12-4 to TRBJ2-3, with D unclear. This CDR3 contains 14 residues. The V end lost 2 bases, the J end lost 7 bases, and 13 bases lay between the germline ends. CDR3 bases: TGTGCCAGCAGTTTAACACCTGGGCCGAATACGCAGTATTTT. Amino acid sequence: CASSLTPGPNTQYF.

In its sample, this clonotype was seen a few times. Written as DNA, the CDR3 is TGCGCCAGCAGCGTGGAGGGCGGCCCCCACACTGAAGCTTTCTTT. Residues: CASSVEGGPHTEAFF. The chain couples TRBV5-1 to TRBJ1-1; D is uncertain. CDR3 length: 15 residues. The ends were cut back, 4 bases at V and 3 bases at J, with 16 bases in the middle. Germline-derived CDR1 and CDR2 are SGHRS and YFSETQ.

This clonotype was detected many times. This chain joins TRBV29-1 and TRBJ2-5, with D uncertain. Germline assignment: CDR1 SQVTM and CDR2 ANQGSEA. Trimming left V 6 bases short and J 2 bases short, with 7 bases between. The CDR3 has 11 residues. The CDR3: CSVRIQETQYF. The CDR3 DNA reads TGCAGCGTCAGGATTCAAGAGACCCAGTACTTC.

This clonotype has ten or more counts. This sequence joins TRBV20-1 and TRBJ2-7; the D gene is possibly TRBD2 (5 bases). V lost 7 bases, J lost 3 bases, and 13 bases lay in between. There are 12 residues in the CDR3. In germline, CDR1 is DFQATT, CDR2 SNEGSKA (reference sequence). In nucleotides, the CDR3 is TGCAGTGTCCGGACGGGAAGCTACGAGCAGTACTTC. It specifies CSVRTGSYEQYF.

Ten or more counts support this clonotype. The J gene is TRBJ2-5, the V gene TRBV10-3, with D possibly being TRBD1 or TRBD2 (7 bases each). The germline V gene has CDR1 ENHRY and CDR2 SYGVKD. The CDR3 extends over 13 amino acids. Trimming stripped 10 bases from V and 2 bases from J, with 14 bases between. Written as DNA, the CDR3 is TGTGCCACGTCCAGGGGGGGGCAAGAGACCCAGTACTTC. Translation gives CATSRGGQETQYF.

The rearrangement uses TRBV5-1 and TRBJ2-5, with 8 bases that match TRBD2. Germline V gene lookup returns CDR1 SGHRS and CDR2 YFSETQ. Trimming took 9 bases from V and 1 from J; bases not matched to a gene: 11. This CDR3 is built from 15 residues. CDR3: CATQPGLGPQETQYF. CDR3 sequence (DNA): TGCGCCACTCAACCGGGACTAGGGCCCCAAGAGACCCAGTACTTC. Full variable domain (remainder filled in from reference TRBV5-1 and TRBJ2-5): KAGVTQTPRYLIKTRGQQVTLSCSPISGHRSVSWYQQTPGQGLQFLFEYFSETQRNKGNFPGRFSGRQFSNSRSEMNVSTLELGDSALYLCATQPGLGPQETQYFGPGTRLLVL.

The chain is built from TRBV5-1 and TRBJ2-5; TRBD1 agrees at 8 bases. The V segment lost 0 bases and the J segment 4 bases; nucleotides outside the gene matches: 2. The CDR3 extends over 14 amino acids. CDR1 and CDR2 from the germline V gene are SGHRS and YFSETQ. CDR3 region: CASSLGDRGETQYF. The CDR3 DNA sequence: TGCGCCAGCAGCTTGGGAGACAGGGGAGAGACCCAGTACTTC. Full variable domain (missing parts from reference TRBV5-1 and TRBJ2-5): KAGVTQTPRYLIKTRGQQVTLSCSPISGHRSVSWYQQTPGQGLQFLFEYFSETQRNKGNFPGRFSGRQFSNSRSEMNVSTLELGDSALYLCASSLGDRGETQYFGPGTRLLVL.